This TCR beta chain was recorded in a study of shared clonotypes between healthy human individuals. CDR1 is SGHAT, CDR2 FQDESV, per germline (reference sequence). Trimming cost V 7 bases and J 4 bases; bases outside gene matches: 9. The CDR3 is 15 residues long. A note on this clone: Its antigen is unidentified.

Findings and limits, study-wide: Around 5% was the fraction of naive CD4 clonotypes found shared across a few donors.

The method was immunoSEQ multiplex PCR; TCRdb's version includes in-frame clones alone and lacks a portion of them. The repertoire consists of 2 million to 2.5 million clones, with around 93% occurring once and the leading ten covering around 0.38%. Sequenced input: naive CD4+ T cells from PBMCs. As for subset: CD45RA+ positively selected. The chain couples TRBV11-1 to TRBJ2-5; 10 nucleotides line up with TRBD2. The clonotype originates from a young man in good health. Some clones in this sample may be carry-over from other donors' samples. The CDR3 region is CASNSGGAPRETQYF. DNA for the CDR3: TGTGCCAGCAACAGCGGGGGGGCGCCCCGAGAGACCCAGTACTTC.